The 19 T cell receptor beta chains reported below all come from one sample, sequenced in a study of T cells after yellow fever vaccination. TCRdb re-called the 5' RACE reads through MiXCR, storing one row per CDR3 protein. The data hold some 260,000 distinct CDR3 sequences, with roughly 5% observed a single time. This material consisted of CD4+ T cells sorted from PBMCs, taken on the day of the yellow fever booster vaccination. These receptors were taken from a man between 18 and 29 years old who received the YFV17D yellow fever vaccine.

This clonotype was counted between two and nine times. The chain combines TRBV2 with TRBJ2-3; D is uncertain. CDR1 and CDR2 from the germline V gene are SNHLY and FYNNEI. V lost 6 bases and J 0 bases, leaving 13 bases between the germline ends. This CDR3 spans 15 amino acids. The CDR3: CASRAYTTSTDTQYF. As DNA, the CDR3 is TGTGCCAGCAGGGCCTACACCACTAGCACAGATACGCAGTATTTT.

This clonotype has at least ten counts. Written as DNA, the CDR3 is TGTGCCAGCAGCTTCTTTGGACAGGGGTTCGCCGGGGAGCTGTTTTTT. This gives the protein CASSFFGQGFAGELFF. The chain combines TRBV5-6 with TRBJ2-2; 9 bases are a match to TRBD1. The CDR3 has 16 amino acids. The V segment lost 2 bases and the J segment 6 bases; nucleotides outside the gene matches: 8. CDR1 SGHDT and CDR2 YYEEEE come from the germline V gene.

This clonotype appeared many times. This rearrangement joins TRBV20-1 to TRBJ2-5; 11 nucleotides agree with TRBD2. Losses at the gene ends were 6 bases for V and 4 bases for J; bases not matched to a gene: 7. Germline assignment: CDR1 DFQATT and CDR2 SNEGSKA (reference sequence). The CDR3 totals 14 residues. The CDR3 nucleotides are TGCAGTGCCGATAGCGGGGGGGCAGTAGAGACCCAGTACTTC. Its protein is CSADSGGAVETQYF.

This clonotype was seen many times. This sequence joins TRBV3-1 and TRBJ1-1, with 7 positions matching TRBD1. CDR3 size: 13 residues. CDR1 is LGHDT and CDR2 is YNNKEL in the germline V gene (reference sequence). The trim removed 1 base at V and 5 bases at J, leaving 1 base unmatched. DNA of the CDR3: TGTGCCAGCAGCCAAGTCAGGGGGACTGAAGCTTTCTTT. It yields the protein CASSQVRGTEAFF.

This clonotype appeared a few times. The chain recombines TRBV7-9 with TRBJ2-7; D not resolved. Trimming stripped 4 bases from V and 3 bases from J, with 10 bases between. Germline CDR1 reads SEHNR; CDR2 reads FQNEAQ (reference sequence). CDR3 length equals 13 residues. DNA for the CDR3: TGTGCCAGCAGCTCCCGTGGTGGCTACGAGCAGTACTTC. This sequence encodes CASSSRGGYEQYF.

This chain connects TRBV4-3 to TRBJ1-3, with D perhaps matching TRBD1 (5 bases). The CDR3 totals 15 residues. Between the trimmed V and J ends, which lost 5 bases and 4 bases, there was a span of 15 bases. The germline V gene has CDR1 LGHNA and CDR2 YSLEER. Written as DNA, the CDR3 is TGCGCCAGCAGCTACGGAGGGGCTGAAGGAAACACCATATATTTT. It translates to CASSYGGAEGNTIYF.

This clonotype was recorded many times. The CDR3 DNA sequence: TGTGCCAGCAGCACAAATACAGGGCAAGATCAGCCCCAGCATTTT. It translates to CASSTNTGQDQPQHF. The chain combines TRBV7-2 with TRBJ1-5; TRBD1 is a possible D gene (6 bases). Per germline, CDR1 SGHTA and CDR2 FQGNSA. V was shortened by 5 bases and J by 5 bases, with 16 bases between the two germline ends. CDR3 length equals 15 residues.

This clonotype was observed at least ten times. The chain links TRBV7-2 to TRBJ2-2; D is perhaps TRBD2 (6 bases). This CDR3 comprises 17 residues. Germline V gene sequence: CDR1 SGHTA, CDR2 FQGNSA. Trimming stripped 0 bases from V and 3 bases from J, with 14 bases between. The CDR3 DNA sequence: TGTGCCAGCAGCTTAGCTCCTAGCGCTTCGGACACCGGGGAGCTGTTTTTT. Its translation: CASSLAPSASDTGELFF.

The CDR3 DNA reads as TGCGCCAGCAGCCAAGACCTAACGGGACTAGCGGGGGCCGAGTACTTC. Its translation is CASSQDLTGLAGAEYF. The chain links TRBV4-3 to TRBJ2-7, with 14 bases identical to TRBD2. Trimming removed 0 bases from V and 11 bases from J; junction bases left unmatched: 9. The CDR3 contains 16 residues. CDR1 is LGHNA, CDR2 YSLEER, per germline.

The rearrangement links TRBV7-2 to TRBJ2-5; TRBD2 agrees at 13 bases. The CDR3 has 15 residues. Per the germline V gene, CDR1 is SGHTA and CDR2 is FQGNSA. The ends lost 4 bases at V and 5 bases at J; junction bases unmatched: 4. The CDR3 region is CASSSRTSGGETQYF. The DNA of the CDR3 is TGTGCCAGCAGCTCTCGGACTAGCGGGGGCGAGACCCAGTACTTC.

V gene TRBV5-1 combines with J gene TRBJ2-1; 9 positions match TRBD2. The V and J ends lost 1 base and 0 bases, in that order; junction bases with no gene match: 8. The CDR3 is 18 amino acids. Germline values: CDR1 SGHRS, CDR2 YFSETQ. The CDR3: CASSLFPSGGTSYNEQFF. In nucleotides, the CDR3 is TGCGCCAGCAGCTTGTTTCCGAGCGGGGGGACCTCCTACAATGAGCAGTTCTTC.

This clonotype has ten or more counts. This rearrangement joins TRBV24-1 to TRBJ2-1, with D perhaps TRBD2 (5 bases). The CDR3 is 13 amino acids. Trimming pared 6 bases from V and 12 bases from J, leaving 17 bases between. The germline V gene encodes CDR1 KGHDR and CDR2 SFDVKD. The chain's CDR3 is CATSKGHSEGQFF. The CDR3 bases are TGTGCCACCAGTAAAGGGCATTCCGAGGGGCAGTTCTTC.

This clonotype has more than one count but fewer than ten. The chain links TRBV2 to TRBJ2-1, with D possibly TRBD1 on 8 matching bases. CDR3 size: 14 residues. The germline V and J ends were trimmed by 8 bases and 2 bases, with 13 bases remaining between them. Germline V gives CDR1 SNHLY, CDR2 FYNNEI. The CDR3: CASEQGGPYNEQFF. CDR3 bases: TGTGCCAGCGAACAGGGGGGGCCCTACAATGAGCAGTTCTTC. The full variable domain, with the rest looked up from reference TRBV2 and TRBJ2-1, is EPEVTQTPSHQVTQMGQEVILRCVPISNHLYFYWYRQILGQKVEFLVSFYNNEISEKSEIFDDQFSVERPDGSNFTLKIRSTKLEDSAMYFCASEQGGPYNEQFFGPGTRLTVL.

This clonotype was observed a few times. This chain links TRBV30 with TRBJ2-3, with TRBD1 matching over 9 bases. Germline-derived CDR1 and CDR2 are GTSNPN and SVGIG (reference sequence). Germline trimming cut 3 bases from V and 2 bases from J; bases unmatched to any gene: 9. The CDR3 has 16 amino acids. CDR3 protein: CAWRYTGQGLTDTQYF. CDR3 bases: TGTGCCTGGAGGTACACGGGACAGGGCCTCACAGATACGCAGTATTTT.

This rearrangement joins TRBV5-8 to TRBJ2-1; TRBD2 matches at 8 bases. The CDR3 has 17 amino acids. Germline-derived CDR1 and CDR2 are SGHTS and YDEGEE. Germline trimming cut 4 bases from V and 3 bases from J; bases unmatched to any gene: 12. CDR3 in amino acids: CASSPTARLAIYNEQFF. The CDR3 nucleotides read TGTGCCAGCAGCCCAACCGCCCGACTAGCGATCTACAATGAGCAGTTCTTC.

This clonotype was seen at least ten times. The V call is TRBV6-4, the J call TRBJ1-1; unclear D gene. Trimming cost V 5 bases and J 2 bases, with 9 bases left between them. Germline values: CDR1 MRHNA, CDR2 SNTAGT. There are 13 residues in the CDR3. CDR3 loop: CASSYDGNTEAFF. CDR3 DNA sequence: TGTGCCAGCAGTTACGACGGAAACACTGAAGCTTTCTTT.

This clonotype was picked up many times. V and J are TRBV12-5 and TRBJ2-7; D not certain. The germline CDR1 and CDR2 sequences are LGHNT and FRNRAP. V was pared by 0 bases and J by 2 bases, with 14 bases between. The CDR3 loop spans 16 amino acids. The CDR3 here is CASGLVLGPGPYEQYF. The CDR3 DNA sequence: TGTGCTAGTGGTTTGGTCCTCGGACCAGGTCCCTACGAGCAGTACTTC.

The table lists this clonotype with many counts. The chain employs TRBV5-1 and TRBJ1-2, with TRBD1 identical over 7 bases. V lost 1 base, J lost 2 bases, and 5 bases stayed unmatched. This CDR3 spans 15 amino acids. Germline lookup yields CDR1 SGHRS and CDR2 YFSETQ. Here the CDR3 DNA reads TGCGCCAGCAGCTTGCTAAAGGGGGCAAACTATGGCTACACCTTC. Its protein is CASSLLKGANYGYTF.

The genes are TRBV10-3 and TRBJ1-3, with D possibly being TRBD1 (6 bases). Trimming removed 6 bases from V and 2 bases from J, with 17 bases in between. CDR1 and CDR2 from the germline V gene are ENHRY and SYGVKD. This CDR3 has 16 residues. CDR3 in amino acids: CAISAPLQGTGNTIYF. CDR3 nucleotide sequence: TGTGCCATCAGCGCTCCTCTTCAGGGGACTGGAAACACCATATATTTT.